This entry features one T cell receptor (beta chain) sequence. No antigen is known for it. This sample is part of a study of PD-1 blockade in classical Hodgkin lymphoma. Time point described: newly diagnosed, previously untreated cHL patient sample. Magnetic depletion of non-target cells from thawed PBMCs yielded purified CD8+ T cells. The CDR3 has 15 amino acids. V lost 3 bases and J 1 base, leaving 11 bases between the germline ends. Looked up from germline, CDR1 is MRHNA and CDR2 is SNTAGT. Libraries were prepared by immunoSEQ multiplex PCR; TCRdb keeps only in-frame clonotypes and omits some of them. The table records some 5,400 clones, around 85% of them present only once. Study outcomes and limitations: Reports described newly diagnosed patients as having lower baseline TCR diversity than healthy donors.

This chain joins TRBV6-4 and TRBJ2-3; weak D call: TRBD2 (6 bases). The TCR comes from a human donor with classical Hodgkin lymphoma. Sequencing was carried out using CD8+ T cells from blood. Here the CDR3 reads CASSEGRDGTDTQYF. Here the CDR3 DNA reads TGTGCCAGCAGTGAGGGGCGGGATGGCACAGATACGCAGTATTTT.